At least ten counts were recorded for the clone carrying this T cell receptor beta chain. As yet, its antigen is unknown. The TCR beta CDR3 regions underwent amplification using RNA transcripts as the source. The HTBI primer set drove a first-round RT-PCR of the TCR CDR3. One entry per CDR3 protein, called by TCRdb with MiXCR from the multiplex PCR reads. The table includes 300,000 to 400,000 distinct CDR3 sequences, over 11% detected once. This record belongs to a study of T cells in Graves' hyperthyroidism and ophthalmopathy. The study defined stable Graves' hyperthyroidism as no ophthalmopathy progression within 18 months. Newly diagnosed hyperthyroidism patients aged 18 to 65 years had disease lasting under 2 months. Patients showing uncontrolled infection, other autoimmune disease, pregnancy or lactation were ineligible. J gave up 8 bases and V 8 bases, and 7 bases lay outside the gene matches. Germline CDR1 reads MDHEN; CDR2 reads SYDVKM. The CDR3 is made up of 13 amino acids.

General study results and limits: From stable hyperthyroidism, ophthalmopathy was set apart by a 13 V-J model.

The chain joins TRBV28 to TRBJ2-1; 9 bases map to TRBD1. The TCR originated in a woman between 25 and 40 years old with Graves' hyperthyroidism. Sequencing was done on a sample of blood. The CDR3 sequence is CASGDRVTDEQFF. CDR3 nucleotides: TGTGCCAGCGGGGACAGGGTTACCGATGAGCAGTTCTTC.